This record covers a single T cell receptor beta chain. The antigen is undetermined. These data belong to a study of shared clonotypes between healthy human individuals. Method: immunoSEQ multiplex PCR; TCRdb's copy keeps in-frame clones and lacks some. The sample holds roughly 2 million clones, 85% to 95% seen once. General study results and limits: Clonotype sharing across a few donors was observed for around 4.8% of naive CD4 clonotypes.

In germline, CDR1 is MNHEY, CDR2 SMNVEV (reference sequence). The CDR3 consists of 15 residues. V lost 5 bases and J lost 0, with 14 bases in between. The specimen was naive CD4+ T cells sorted from blood. The subset here: CD45RA+ positively selected. This receptor was taken from a man younger than 30 in good health. The gene calls are TRBV27 and TRBJ2-7; maybe TRBD2 (5 bases). In DNA, the CDR3 is TGTGCCAGCAGTGCCGGATTCGGAGGCTCCTACGAGCAGTACTTC. It translates to CASSAGFGGSYEQYF.